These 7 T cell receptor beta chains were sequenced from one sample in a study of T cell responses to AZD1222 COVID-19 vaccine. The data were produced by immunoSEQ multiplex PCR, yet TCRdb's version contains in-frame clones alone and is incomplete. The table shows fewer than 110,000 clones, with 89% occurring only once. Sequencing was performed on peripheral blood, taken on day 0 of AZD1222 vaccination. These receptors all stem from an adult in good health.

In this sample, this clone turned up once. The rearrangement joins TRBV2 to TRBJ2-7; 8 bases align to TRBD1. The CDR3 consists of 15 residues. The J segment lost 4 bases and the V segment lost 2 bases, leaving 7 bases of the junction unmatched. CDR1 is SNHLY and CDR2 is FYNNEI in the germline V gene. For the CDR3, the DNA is TGTGCCAGCAGTGAATTTGGGACAGGAGGGTACGAGCAGTACTTC. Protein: CASSEFGTGGYEQYF.

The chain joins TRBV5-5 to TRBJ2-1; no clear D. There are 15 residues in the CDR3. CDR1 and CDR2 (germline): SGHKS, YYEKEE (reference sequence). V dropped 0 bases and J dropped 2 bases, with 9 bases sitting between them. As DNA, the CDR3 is TGTGCCAGCAGCTTGGGGCTAGGCGCCTACAATGAGCAGTTCTTC. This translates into CASSLGLGAYNEQFF.

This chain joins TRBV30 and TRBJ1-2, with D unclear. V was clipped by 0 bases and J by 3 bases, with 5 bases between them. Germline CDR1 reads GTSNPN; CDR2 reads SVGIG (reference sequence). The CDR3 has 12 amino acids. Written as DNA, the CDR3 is TGTGCCTGGAGTGTATGGGACTATGGCTACACCTTC. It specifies CAWSVWDYGYTF.

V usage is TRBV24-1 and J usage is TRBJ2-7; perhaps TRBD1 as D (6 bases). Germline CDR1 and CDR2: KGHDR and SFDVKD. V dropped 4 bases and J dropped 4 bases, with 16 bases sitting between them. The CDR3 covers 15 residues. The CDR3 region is CATSEGDMGSYEQYF. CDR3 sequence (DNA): TGTGCCACCAGTGAAGGGGACATGGGGAGTTACGAGCAGTACTTC.

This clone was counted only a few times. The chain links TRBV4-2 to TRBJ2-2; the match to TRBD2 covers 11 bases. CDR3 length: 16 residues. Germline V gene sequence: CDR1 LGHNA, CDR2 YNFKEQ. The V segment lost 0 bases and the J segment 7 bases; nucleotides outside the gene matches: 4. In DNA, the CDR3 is TGTGCCAGCAGCCAAGAAGGGACTAGCGGTGGCGGGGAGCTGTTTTTT. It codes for CASSQEGTSGGGELFF.

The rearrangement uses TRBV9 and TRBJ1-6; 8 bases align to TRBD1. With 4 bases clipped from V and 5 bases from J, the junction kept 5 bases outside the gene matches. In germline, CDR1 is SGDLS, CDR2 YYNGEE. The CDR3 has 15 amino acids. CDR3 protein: CASSLETGDNSPLHF. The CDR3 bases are TGTGCCAGCAGCCTAGAGACAGGGGATAATTCACCCCTCCACTTT. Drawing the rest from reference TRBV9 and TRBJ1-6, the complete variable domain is DSGVTQTPKHLITATGQRVTLRCSPRSGDLSVYWYQQSLDQGLQFLIQYYNGEERAKGNILERFSAQQFPDLHSELNLSSLELGDSALYFCASSLETGDNSPLHFGNGTRLTVT.

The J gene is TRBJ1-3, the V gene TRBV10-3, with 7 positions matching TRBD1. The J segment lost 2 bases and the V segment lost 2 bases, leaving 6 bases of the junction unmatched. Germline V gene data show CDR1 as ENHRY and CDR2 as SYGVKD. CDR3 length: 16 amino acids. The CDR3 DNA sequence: TGTGCCATCAGTGAGCTTCTAACAGGGGCTGGAAACACCATATATTTT. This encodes CAISELLTGAGNTIYF.